The 27 T cell receptor beta chains presented below share a single source sample, sequenced in a study of regulatory T cells in long-lasting Graves disease. Sample time point: persistent/refractory GD, antithyroid drugs over 5 years with positive TRAb. The TCR library used RNA extracted from PBMCs. CDR3 regions were amplified by Arm-PCR using iRepertoire HTBI primers to build TCR beta libraries. TCRdb re-analysed the multiplex PCR reads in MiXCR, keeping a single row per CDR3 protein. Of about 290,000 distinct CDR3 sequences in the sample, more than 20% were seen once. The sequenced sample was peripheral blood mononuclear cells (PBMCs), obtained when the disease was refractory, from a patient treated with antithyroid drugs. The receptors originated from a female donor with Graves disease.

The V call is TRBV4-1, the J call TRBJ1-4; D might be TRBD1 (6 bases). The CDR3 sequence is 16 residues long. The V gene lost 4 bases and the J gene lost 6 bases, with 18 bases spanning the gap. CDR1 and CDR2 (germline): MGHRA, YSYEKL. In DNA form, the CDR3 reads TGCGCCAGCAGCCGAGATGAACAGGGAGAGCATGAAAAACTGTTTTTT. It codes for CASSRDEQGEHEKLFF.

This chain connects TRBV9 to TRBJ2-1, with 8 nucleotides matching TRBD2. Trimming took 5 bases from V and 0 from J; bases not matched to a gene: 10. The germline V gene has CDR1 SGDLS and CDR2 YYNGEE. The CDR3 covers 17 residues. For the CDR3, the DNA is TGTGCCAGCAGTCTTGAAACTAGCGGAATCTCCTACAATGAGCAGTTCTTC. Its protein product is CASSLETSGISYNEQFF.

The chain uses TRBV28 and TRBJ1-5; D perhaps matches TRBD1 (6 bases). Germline V gene data show CDR1 as MDHEN and CDR2 as SYDVKM. The CDR3 contains 16 residues. Trimming took 4 bases from V and 5 from J, leaving 18 bases between them. For the CDR3, the DNA is TGTGCCAGCAGTTGGTTCGGACAGTTCCCCGATCAGCCCCAGCATTTT. Protein: CASSWFGQFPDQPQHF.

This clonotype showed up just a few times. The rearrangement uses TRBV12-3 or TRBV12-4 and TRBJ2-1, with 7 bases aligning to TRBD1. With 5 bases clipped from V and 9 bases from J, the junction kept 10 bases outside the gene matches. The CDR3 is made up of 14 amino acids. In DNA, the CDR3 is TGTGCCAGCAGTGCCCCGGGACAGAGTCTTGAGCAGTTCTTC. Protein: CASSAPGQSLEQFF.

The table lists this clonotype with many counts. The chain recombines TRBV6-4 with TRBJ2-7; no reliable D call. Looked up from germline, CDR1 is MRHNA and CDR2 is SNTAGT. This CDR3 region has 15 residues. V dropped 5 bases and J dropped 4 bases, with 18 bases sitting between them. Here the CDR3 reads CASSYKVGQIYEQYF. The DNA of the CDR3 is TGTGCCAGCAGTTACAAAGTCGGCCAGATTTACGAGCAGTACTTC.

This clonotype was found a few times. The chain is built from TRBV2 and TRBJ2-1, with a tentative D call TRBD2 (6 bases). CDR1 SNHLY and CDR2 FYNNEI come from the germline V gene. The CDR3 length is 13 residues. V gave up 7 bases and J gave up 6 bases, with 13 bases separating them. The CDR3 DNA reads TGTGCCAGCAAGGCGGGGTACTTCAATGAGCAGTTCTTC. Its protein product is CASKAGYFNEQFF.

With respect to this clonotype: This may be a read error: a much more frequent sequence differs by one nucleotide. V is TRBV7-9 and J is TRBJ2-5; D perhaps matches TRBD1 (5 bases). The CDR3 consists of 15 residues. The V gene's germline CDR1 is SEHNR and CDR2 FQNEAQ (reference sequence). The CDR3 reads CASSYNGAAIETQCF. CDR3 nucleotide sequence: TGTGCCAGCAGTTACAATGGGGCAGCTATCGAGACCCAGTGCTTC.

This chain uses TRBV7-2 with TRBJ2-7; tentative D call: TRBD1 (6 bases). The V end was cut by 3 bases, the J end by 2 bases, with 20 bases between. CDR3 size: 17 residues. Germline V gene lookup returns CDR1 SGHTA and CDR2 FQGNSA. This CDR3 is CASSFKIGPGEAYEQYF. The CDR3 bases are TGTGCCAGCAGCTTTAAGATTGGGCCAGGGGAAGCCTACGAGCAGTACTTC. The full variable domain, its missing parts supplied by reference TRBV7-2 and TRBJ2-7, is GAGVSQSPSNKVTEKGKDVELRCDPISGHTALYWYRQSLGQGLEFLIYFQGNSAPDKSGLPSDRFSAERTGGSVSTLTIQRTQQEDSAVYLCASSFKIGPGEAYEQYFGPGTRLTVT.

This clonotype was picked up a small number of times. The V call is TRBV20-1, the J call TRBJ2-5, with D possibly TRBD2 on 5 matching bases. Trimming cost V 0 bases and J 2 bases, with 10 bases left between them. This CDR3 has 14 amino acids. Germline values: CDR1 DFQATT, CDR2 SNEGSKA (reference sequence). CDR3: CSARDPTRQETQYF. The CDR3 DNA reads TGCAGTGCTAGAGATCCCACTAGACAAGAGACCCAGTACTTC.

This clonotype was seen many times. The chain recombines TRBV7-2 with TRBJ2-7; D might be TRBD1 (6 bases). The V and J ends lost 1 base and 6 bases respectively, with 19 bases between them. This CDR3 contains 16 residues. The germline gives CDR1 SGHTA, CDR2 FQGNSA. The CDR3 sequence: CASSLVDSGQPGEQYF. CDR3 nucleotide sequence: TGTGCCAGCAGCTTAGTTGATTCCGGACAGCCCGGCGAGCAGTACTTC. Complete variable domain (other parts from reference TRBV7-2 and TRBJ2-7): GAGVSQSPSNKVTEKGKDVELRCDPISGHTALYWYRQSLGQGLEFLIYFQGNSAPDKSGLPSDRFSAERTGGSVSTLTIQRTQQEDSAVYLCASSLVDSGQPGEQYFGPGTRLTVT.

J is TRBJ1-5 and V is TRBV20-1; no clear D gene. There are 19 residues in the CDR3. The germline CDR1 and CDR2 sequences are DFQATT and SNEGSKA (reference sequence). V was pared by 0 bases and J by 0 bases, with 21 bases between. This chain's CDR3 is CSARDPLTTSLYSNQPQHF. The CDR3 nucleotides are TGCAGTGCTAGAGACCCCCTGACGACAAGCCTATATAGCAATCAGCCCCAGCATTTT.

The table lists this clonotype with many counts. The CDR3 bases are TGTGCCAGCAGTAGCGGGACTAGCGGGAGAATCGAGCAGTACTTC. It specifies CASSSGTSGRIEQYF. The chain employs TRBV28 and TRBJ2-7; 14 positions match TRBD2. Germline V gene sequence: CDR1 MDHEN, CDR2 SYDVKM. Germline trimming cut 5 bases from V and 6 bases from J; bases unmatched to any gene: 6. There are 15 residues in the CDR3. Drawing the rest from reference TRBV28 and TRBJ2-7, the complete variable domain is DVKVTQSSRYLVKRTGEKVFLECVQDMDHENMFWYRQDPGLGLRLIYFSYDVKMKEKGDIPEGYSVSREKKERFSLILESASTNQTSMYLCASSSGTSGRIEQYFGPGTRLTVT.

The CDR3 DNA reads as TGTGCCAGCAGGGCGGCTAGGCAGGGGGCACGAGAGACCCAGTACTTC. Amino acids: CASRAARQGARETQYF. The chain is built from TRBV7-2 and TRBJ2-5; 8 nucleotides line up with TRBD1. Per germline, CDR1 SGHTA and CDR2 FQGNSA. The junction had 13 bases not matched to a gene; V was cut back by 6 bases and J by 4 bases. This CDR3 spans 16 amino acids.

The table lists this clonotype with many counts. The V call is TRBV12-3 or TRBV12-4, the J call TRBJ1-5; unclear D gene. Trimming left V 5 bases short and J 11 bases short, with 16 bases between. The CDR3 runs 13 residues. CDR3 sequence: CASSPTVSMSQHF. Written as DNA, the CDR3 is TGTGCCAGCAGTCCAACGGTGAGCATGTCCCAGCATTTT.

This clonotype was counted only a few times. The rearrangement uses TRBV18 and TRBJ2-2; D is perhaps TRBD2 (5 bases). Germline assignment: CDR1 KGHSH and CDR2 LQKENI. The CDR3 loop spans 16 amino acids. V lost 4 bases and J lost 3, with 15 bases in between. The CDR3 region is CASSRRTGPDTGELFF. The CDR3 region has the DNA TGTGCCAGCTCACGAAGGACTGGTCCCGACACCGGGGAGCTGTTTTTT.

The chain carries TRBV20-1 and TRBJ2-7; 7 bases are shared with TRBD1. Per the germline V gene, CDR1 is DFQATT and CDR2 is SNEGSKA (reference sequence). This CDR3 spans 12 amino acids. V shed 5 bases and J 4 bases; nucleotides not matched to a gene: 5. CDR3 sequence: CSAGTGVYEQYF. DNA of the CDR3: TGCAGTGCTGGTACAGGGGTTTACGAGCAGTACTTC.

This clonotype has a count of ten or more. The J gene is TRBJ1-1, the V gene TRBV18; D gene uncertain. The germline V gene encodes CDR1 KGHSH and CDR2 LQKENI. The CDR3 length is 13 residues. V lost 1 base and J 3 bases, leaving 6 bases between the germline ends. In DNA form, the CDR3 reads TGTGCCAGCTCACCACTCGCCGACACTGAAGCTTTCTTT. It yields the protein CASSPLADTEAFF.

On this clonotype: This may come from a read error, since a much larger clone is one base off. This chain links TRBV7-2 with TRBJ2-6, with 8 bases lining up with TRBD2. There are 19 residues in the CDR3. Germline V lookup: CDR1 SGHTA, CDR2 FQGNSA. CDR3 region: CANSLIGDPLAAGANVLTF. CDR3 DNA: TGTGCCAACAGCTTAATAGGGGACCCACTAGCGGCTGGGGCCAACGTCCTGACTTTC.

The V gene is TRBV10-3, the J gene TRBJ2-5, with 8 bases that match TRBD2. V gave up 2 bases and J gave up 5 bases; unmatched junction bases: 7. Germline V gene data show CDR1 as ENHRY and CDR2 as SYGVKD. The CDR3 has 15 amino acids. CDR3 bases: TGTGCCATCAGTGAGCGGGGGGGCCGAGAGGAGACCCAGTACTTC. This encodes CAISERGGREETQYF.

This clonotype was detected many times. The rearrangement uses TRBV7-9 and TRBJ2-5, with 9 positions matching TRBD2. The V gene end was trimmed by 1 base and the J gene end by 0 bases; junction bases not matched to a gene: 12. The CDR3 sequence is 19 residues long. The germline V gene has CDR1 SEHNR and CDR2 FQNEAQ (reference sequence). CDR3 nucleotides: TGTGCCAGCAGCTTAGTTATAGCGGGAGATTCCCGATACCAAGAGACCCAGTACTTC. Residues: CASSLVIAGDSRYQETQYF.

The chain employs TRBV20-1 and TRBJ2-5; tentatively, D is TRBD1 (5 bases). The germline V gene has CDR1 DFQATT and CDR2 SNEGSKA (reference sequence). Trimming stripped 6 bases from V and 5 bases from J, with 16 bases between. The CDR3 is made up of 13 amino acids. The CDR3, as DNA: TGCAGTGCCACGCAGGGCCGGTGGGAGACCCAGTACTTC. This sequence encodes CSATQGRWETQYF.

Of note for this clonotype: This may come from a read error, since a much larger clone is one base off. The CDR3 DNA is TGTGCCAGCAGTGTTCCCCGGGACATCTCCTACGAGCAGTGCTTC. Translation: CASSVPRDISYEQCF. V and J are TRBV6-1 and TRBJ2-7; a possible D gene is TRBD1 (6 bases). There are 15 residues in the CDR3. Germline lookup yields CDR1 MNHNS and CDR2 SASEGT.

This clonotype came up many times. The rearrangement joins TRBV5-1 to TRBJ2-7; D may correspond to TRBD1 or TRBD2 (7 bases each). The CDR3 contains 14 residues. The V gene's germline CDR1 is SGHRS and CDR2 YFSETQ. V lost 3 bases to trimming and J lost 4 bases, with 14 bases between them. The CDR3 spells CASSSHRGGYEQYF. In DNA, the CDR3 is TGCGCCAGCAGCTCTCACAGGGGAGGGTACGAGCAGTACTTC.

As for this clonotype: A much larger clonotype is one base distant, so this may be a read error. CDR3 in amino acids: CAWRTVLNEKLFF. The CDR3, as DNA: TGTGCCTGGAGGACAGTACTGAATGAAAAACTGTTTTTT. This rearrangement joins TRBV30 to TRBJ1-4, with a weak D call TRBD1 (5 bases). The CDR3 totals 13 residues. Trimming took off 3 bases at V and 5 bases at J, with 10 bases between the two ends. CDR1 is GTSNPN, CDR2 SVGIG, per germline (reference sequence).

The chain carries TRBV12-3 or TRBV12-4 and TRBJ1-5; the D gene is possibly TRBD1 (6 bases). The germline V and J ends were trimmed by 5 bases and 5 bases, with 7 bases remaining between them. The length of the CDR3 is 12 residues. Here the CDR3 reads CASSRGDQPQHF. The CDR3 DNA reads TGTGCCAGCAGTAGGGGGGATCAGCCCCAGCATTTT.

The table lists this clonotype with a few counts. The genes are TRBV6-1 and TRBJ2-6; weak D call: TRBD2 (5 bases). This CDR3 region has 14 residues. With 11 bases removed from V and 4 bases from J, the gap between germline ends came to 15 bases. The germline V gene has CDR1 MNHNS and CDR2 SASEGT. In nucleotides, the CDR3 is TGTGCCTGCCTGGCGGGCGAAGGGGCCAACGTCCTGACTTTC. Translated, it gives CACLAGEGANVLTF.

This clonotype was recorded many times. The rearrangement links TRBV30 to TRBJ2-5, with a possible D match to TRBD2 (5 bases). The germline CDR1 and CDR2 sequences are GTSNPN and SVGIG (reference sequence). Trimming cost V 0 bases and J 5 bases, with 10 bases left between them. The CDR3 sequence is 13 residues long. CDR3: CAWSVLRGETQYF. The CDR3 bases are TGTGCCTGGAGTGTACTCAGAGGGGAGACCCAGTACTTC.